This T cell receptor (beta chain) appears in the sequencing data of a study of cytomegalovirus exposure and HLA in healthy donors. The PCR made use of 60 Vbeta and 13 Jbeta primers. The table came from immunoSEQ multiplex PCR; TCRdb's copy has only in-frame clones and leaves some out. This sample carries 60,000 to 75,000 clones, roughly 69% of them seen once, and the ten largest clones take 3% to 3.5%. This CDR3 has 16 residues. Trimming removed 0 bases at V and 6 bases at J, with 18 bases between. The V gene's germline CDR1 is SGHTS and CDR2 YDEGEE. This clone came up a few times. Though nominally healthy at sampling, donors likely had unrecorded immune exposures.

The chain has TRBV5-8 and TRBJ1-1; possible D gene TRBD1, 6 bases. This TCR came from a woman aged 50 to 60 in good health and CMV-seronegative. Sequencing input: PBMCs. CDR3 coding DNA: TGTGCCAGCAGCTTGGGGATCGGGGGCGGGGGCGCTGAAGCTTTCTTT. This sequence encodes CASSLGIGGGGAEAFF.